The source of this TCR beta chain is a study of blood T cell repertoires in COVID-19. V shed 3 bases and J shed 3 bases, with 8 bases lying between them. Germline-derived CDR1 and CDR2 are MNHNS and SASEGT. The CDR3 is 13 amino acids. Data came from immunoSEQ multiplex PCR; TCRdb stores just in-frame clones and leaves some out. This sample has about 45,000 clones, with roughly 87% found just once. The receptor's source is a human donor in a cohort sampled during active COVID-19. Source material: peripheral blood. This chain connects TRBV6-1 to TRBJ1-2; the D gene is possibly TRBD1 (5 bases). CDR3 in DNA: TGTGCCAGCAGTGAGGTGACAGACTATGGCTACACCTTC. It is translated as CASSEVTDYGYTF.